This record concerns one T cell receptor beta chain sequence. The antigen is unknown. Sequenced by immunoSEQ multiplex PCR; TCRdb stores in-frame clones only, minus some. The data show 150,000 to 200,000 clones, about 90% seen once. The data belong to a study of cytomegalovirus exposure and HLA in healthy donors. At the level of the study: The use of the same platform for the roughly 110 validation repertoires and the roughly 730 first-cohort repertoires was reported by a later analysis.

Notes on the study in general: With high specificity and sensitivity, the classifier reportedly diagnosed cytomegalovirus status.

Material for sequencing was PBMCs. This receptor was taken from a woman in her late teens or twenties in good health and CMV-seropositive.

CDR3 amino acids: CASSLRQGARRTETQYF. DNA for the CDR3: TGTGCCAGCAGCCTCAGACAGGGGGCAAGAAGGACGGAGACCCAGTACTTC. The chain has TRBV7-9 and TRBJ2-5; 10 bases agree with TRBD1. The CDR3 contains 17 residues. The V gene's germline CDR1 is SEHNR and CDR2 FQNEAQ (reference sequence). V trimming: 5 bases; J trimming: 5 bases; junction bases outside the gene matches: 14.